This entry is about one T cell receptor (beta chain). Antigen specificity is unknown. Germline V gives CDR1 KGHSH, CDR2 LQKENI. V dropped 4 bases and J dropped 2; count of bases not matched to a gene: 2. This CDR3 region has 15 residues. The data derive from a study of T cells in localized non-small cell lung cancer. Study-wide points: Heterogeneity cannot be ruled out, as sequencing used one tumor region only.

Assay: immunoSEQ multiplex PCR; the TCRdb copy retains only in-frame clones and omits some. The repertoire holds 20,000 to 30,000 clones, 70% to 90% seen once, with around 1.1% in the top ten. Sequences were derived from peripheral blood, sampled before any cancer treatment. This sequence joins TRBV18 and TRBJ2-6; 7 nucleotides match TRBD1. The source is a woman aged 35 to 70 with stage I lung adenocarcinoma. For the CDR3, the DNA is TGTGCCAGCTCACAGCAGGGGGCTGGGGCCAACGTCCTGACTTTC. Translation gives CASSQQGAGANVLTF.